Described below is a single T cell receptor (beta chain) sequence and its context. Its antigen remains unidentified. These data originate in a study of brain T cells in children with intractable seizures. Only cases whose brain tissue showed the highest T cell transcript signatures were sequenced. Clones were sequenced by immunoSEQ multiplex PCR, and TCRdb holds only the in-frame ones, with some missing. The data show tens of thousands of clones, 93% seen once. CDR3 length: 16 residues. Losses at the gene ends were 2 bases for V and 8 bases for J; bases not matched to a gene: 10. CDR1 is SGHKS and CDR2 is YYEKEE in the germline V gene (reference sequence). Study findings and constraints: Clones missing pre-surgery may reflect undersampling of that blood sample. Viral specificity was inferred only from CDR3 similarity; HCMV serostatus was unknown.

The TCR originated in a boy under two years old with tuberous sclerosis and intractable seizures. Sample: peripheral blood, taken at surgery. The V and J genes are TRBV5-5 and TRBJ1-4; 9 bases match TRBD1. The CDR3 DNA reads as TGTGCCAGCAGCTTACATCCGGGACAGGGAGGCGAAAAACTGTTTTTT. Its translation: CASSLHPGQGGEKLFF.